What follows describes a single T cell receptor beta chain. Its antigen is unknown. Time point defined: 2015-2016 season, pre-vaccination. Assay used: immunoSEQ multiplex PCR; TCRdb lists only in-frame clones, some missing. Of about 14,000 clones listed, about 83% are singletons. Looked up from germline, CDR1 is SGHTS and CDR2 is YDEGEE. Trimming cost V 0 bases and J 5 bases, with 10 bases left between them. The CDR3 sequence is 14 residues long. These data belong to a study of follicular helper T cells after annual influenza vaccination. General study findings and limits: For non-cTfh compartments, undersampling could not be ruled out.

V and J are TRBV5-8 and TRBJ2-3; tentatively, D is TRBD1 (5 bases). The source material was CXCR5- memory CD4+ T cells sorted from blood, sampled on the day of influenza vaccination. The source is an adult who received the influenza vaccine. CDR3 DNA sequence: TGTGCCAGCAGCTTGGCAGGGTCCGTAGATACGCAGTATTTT. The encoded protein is CASSLAGSVDTQYF. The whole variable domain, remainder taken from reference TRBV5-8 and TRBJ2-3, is EAGVTQSPTHLIKTRGQQATLRCSPISGHTSVYWYQQALGLGLQFLLWYDEGEERNRGNFPPRFSGRQFPNYSSELNVNALELEDSALYLCASSLAGSVDTQYFGPGTRLTVL.